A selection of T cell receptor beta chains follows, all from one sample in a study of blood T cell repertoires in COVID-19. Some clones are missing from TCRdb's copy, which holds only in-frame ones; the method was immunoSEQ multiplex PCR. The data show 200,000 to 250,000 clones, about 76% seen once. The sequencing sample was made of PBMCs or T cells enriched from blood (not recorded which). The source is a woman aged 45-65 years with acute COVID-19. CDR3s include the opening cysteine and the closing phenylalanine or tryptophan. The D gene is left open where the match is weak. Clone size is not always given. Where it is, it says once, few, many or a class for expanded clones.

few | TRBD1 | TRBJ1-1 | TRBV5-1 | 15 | TGCGCCAGCAGCTTGGTACAGGGGAAGAACACTGAAGCTTTCTTT | CASSLVQGKNTEAFF
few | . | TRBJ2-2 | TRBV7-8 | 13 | TGTGCCAGCAGCTTACAGGGAACCGGGGAGCTGTTTTTT | CASSLQGTGELFF
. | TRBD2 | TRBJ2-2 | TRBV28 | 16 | TGTGCCAGCAGTTCCCTGGTAGCGGGATCTACCGGGGAGCTGTTTTTT | CASSSLVAGSTGELFF
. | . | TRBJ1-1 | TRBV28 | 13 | TGTGCCAGCAGTCCCCAAATGAACACTGAAGCTTTCTTT | CASSPQMNTEAFF
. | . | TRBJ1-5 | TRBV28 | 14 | TGTGCCAGCAGGACGACAGGACGCAATCAGCCCCAGCATTTT | CASRTTGRNQPQHF
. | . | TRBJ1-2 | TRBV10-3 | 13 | TGTGCCATCAGGACGGACAGCTCCTATGGCTACACCTTC | CAIRTDSSYGYTF
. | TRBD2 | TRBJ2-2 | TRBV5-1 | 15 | TGCGCCAGCAGCTTCCGGGAGGGGAACACCGGGGAGCTGTTTTTT | CASSFREGNTGELFF
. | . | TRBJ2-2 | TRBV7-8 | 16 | TGTGCCAGCAGCTTAGCGCTTGGGGGCTTCACCGGGGAGCTGTTTTTT | CASSLALGGFTGELFF
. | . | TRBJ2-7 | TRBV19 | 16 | TGTGCCAGTAGTATTTCTGGGTCTGAGGCGGCAGCAGAGCAGTACTTC | CASSISGSEAAAEQYF
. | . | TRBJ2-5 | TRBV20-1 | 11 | TGCAGTGCTACTTCCTCTCCTCCCCCTCACTTC | CSATSSPPPHF
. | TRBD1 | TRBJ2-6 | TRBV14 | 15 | TGTGCCAGCAGCCGGGACAGGGCTGGGGCCAACGTCCTGACTTTC | CASSRDRAGANVLTF
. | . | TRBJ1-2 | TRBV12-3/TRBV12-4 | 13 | TGTGCCAGCAGGACCCGGGGGGCGGCGGGCTACACCTTC | CASRTRGAAGYTF
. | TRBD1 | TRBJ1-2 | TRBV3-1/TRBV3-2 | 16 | TGTGCCAGCAGCCAAGACACGGGGACAGGGTTTCAGGGCTACACCTTC | CASSQDTGTGFQGYTF
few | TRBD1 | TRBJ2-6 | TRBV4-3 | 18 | TGCGCCAGCAGCCCCCAGGGACAGGGGGCTTCTGGGGCCAACGTCCTGACTTTC | CASSPQGQGASGANVLTF
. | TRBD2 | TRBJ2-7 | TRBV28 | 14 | TGTGCCAGCAGTTTCCCTAGCGGTTCCTACGAGCAGTACTTC | CASSFPSGSYEQYF
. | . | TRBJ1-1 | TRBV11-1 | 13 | TGTGCCAGCAGCCGCGTCGAGAACACTGAAGCTTTCTTT | CASSRVENTEAFF
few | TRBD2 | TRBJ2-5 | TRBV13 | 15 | TGTGCCAGCAGCTTACGGACTAGCGGACAAGAGACCCAGTACTTC | CASSLRTSGQETQYF
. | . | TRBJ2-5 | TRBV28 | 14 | TGTGCCAGCAGTTTAAGCGGCAGACAAGAGACCCAGTACTTC | CASSLSGRQETQYF
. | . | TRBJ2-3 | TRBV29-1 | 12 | TGCAGCGTGGGGACTGACACAGATACGCAGTATTTT | CSVGTDTDTQYF
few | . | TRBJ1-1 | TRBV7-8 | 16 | TGTGCCAGCAGCAGAGGTCGGGGGGGCAGTAACCCGGAAGCTTTCTTT | CASSRGRGGSNPEAFF
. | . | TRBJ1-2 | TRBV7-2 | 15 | TGTGCCAGCAGCTTGGCCAGCTCCGGGAACTATGGCTACACCTTC | CASSLASSGNYGYTF
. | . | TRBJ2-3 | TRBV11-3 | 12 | TGTGCCAGCAGCTTAACAACAGATACGCAGTATTTT | CASSLTTDTQYF
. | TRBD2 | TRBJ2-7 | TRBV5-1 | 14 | TGCGCCAGCAGCTTACCGGGACTAGCATTCGAGCAGTACTTC | CASSLPGLAFEQYF
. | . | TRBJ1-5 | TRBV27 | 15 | TGTGCCAGCGGGGAGCGGGGTTATAGCAATCAGCCCCAGCATTTT | CASGERGYSNQPQHF
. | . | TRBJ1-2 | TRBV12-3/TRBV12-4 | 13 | TGTGCCAGCACAACAGGGACCAACTATGGCTACACCTTC | CASTTGTNYGYTF
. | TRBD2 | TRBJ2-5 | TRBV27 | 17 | TGTGCCAGCAGTTTACGGGGAGGGAGGGCGGTTGAAGAGACCCAGTACTTC | CASSLRGGRAVEETQYF
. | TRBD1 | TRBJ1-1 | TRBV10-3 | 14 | TGTGCCATCAGAGGGACAGGGGTGAACACTGAAGCTTTCTTT | CAIRGTGVNTEAFF
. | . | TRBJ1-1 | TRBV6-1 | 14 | TGTGCCAGCAGTGAATCGGCGGGGCGGACTGAAGCTTTCTTT | CASSESAGRTEAFF
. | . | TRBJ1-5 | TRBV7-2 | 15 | TGTGCCAGCAGCTTTGGCAGTAATAGCAATCAGCCCCAGCATTTT | CASSFGSNSNQPQHF
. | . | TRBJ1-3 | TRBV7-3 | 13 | TGTGCCAGCAGCTCGTTTGCTGGAAACACCATATATTTT | CASSSFAGNTIYF
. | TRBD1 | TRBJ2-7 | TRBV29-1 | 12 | TGCAGCGTCGACGGGCAGGGGGCAATGCAGTACTTC | CSVDGQGAMQYF
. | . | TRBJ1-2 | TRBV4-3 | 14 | TGCGCCAGCAGCCCGGAACAGGGAAACTATGGCTACACCTTC | CASSPEQGNYGYTF
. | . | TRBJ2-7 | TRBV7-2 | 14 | TGTGCCAGCAGCTTATACGGCTCGGGCTACGAGCAGTACTTC | CASSLYGSGYEQYF
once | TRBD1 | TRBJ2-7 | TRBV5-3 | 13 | TGTGCCAGAAGACAAACAGGGGCCTACGAGCAGTACTTC | CARRQTGAYEQYF
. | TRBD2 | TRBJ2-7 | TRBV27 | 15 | TGTGCCAGCAGTCCCTATAGCGGGAGCCTCTACGAGCAGTACTTC | CASSPYSGSLYEQYF
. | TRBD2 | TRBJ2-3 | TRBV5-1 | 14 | TGCGCCAGCAGAGTAGCGGGGGGGGCAGATACGCAGTATTTT | CASRVAGGADTQYF
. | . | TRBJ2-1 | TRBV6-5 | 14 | TGTGCCACCCTCCCGGGGGGCCCCTACAATGAGCAGTTCTTC | CATLPGGPYNEQFF
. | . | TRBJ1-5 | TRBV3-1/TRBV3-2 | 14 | TGTGCCAGCAGCCAAGATGGGCGACAAGCACCCCAGCATTTT | CASSQDGRQAPQHF
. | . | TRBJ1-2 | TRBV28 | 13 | TGTGCCAGCCAGGTCCCCAGAGACTATGGCTACACCTTC | CASQVPRDYGYTF
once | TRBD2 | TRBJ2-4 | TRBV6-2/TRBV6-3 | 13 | TGTGCCAGCAGTTACACTAGCGGGAACGTTCAGTACTTC | CASSYTSGNVQYF
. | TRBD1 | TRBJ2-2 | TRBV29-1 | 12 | TGCAGCGCAGGGGGCTCGGCCGGGGAGCTGTTTTTT | CSAGGSAGELFF
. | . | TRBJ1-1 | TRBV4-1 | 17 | TGCGCCAGCAGCCACGATCTTCGGGAGGGGCGTAACACTGAAGCTTTCTTT | CASSHDLREGRNTEAFF
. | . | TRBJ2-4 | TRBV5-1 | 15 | TGCGCCAGCAGCTTGGCGTCGGGTAAATTTGACATTCAGTACTTC | CASSLASGKFDIQYF
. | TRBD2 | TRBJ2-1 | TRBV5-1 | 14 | TGCGCCAGCAGCTTCCTAGCGGGGACCAATGAGCAGTTCTTC | CASSFLAGTNEQFF
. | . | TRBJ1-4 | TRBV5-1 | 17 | TGCGCCAGCAGCTTGGAACAGGGCGCAAATTTTAATGAAAAACTGTTTTTT | CASSLEQGANFNEKLFF
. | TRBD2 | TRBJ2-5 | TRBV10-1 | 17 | TGCGCCAGCACCTCCCCCCGGGCGGGGGGCCTAATAGAGACCCAGTACTTC | CASTSPRAGGLIETQYF
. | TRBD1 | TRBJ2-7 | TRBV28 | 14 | TGTGCCAGCAGTTTAGAAGGGACAGGATCCGAGCAGTACTTC | CASSLEGTGSEQYF
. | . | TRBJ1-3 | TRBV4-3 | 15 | TGCGCCAGCAGCCAAGGGACAGACTCTGGAAACACCATATATTTT | CASSQGTDSGNTIYF
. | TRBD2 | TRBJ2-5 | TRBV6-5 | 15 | TGTGCCAGCAGTTACAGGACTAGCGGGTCAGAGACCCAGTACTTC | CASSYRTSGSETQYF
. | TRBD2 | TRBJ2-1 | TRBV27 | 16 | TGTGCCAGCAGTTTACTAGCGGGAGGCCTCTACAATGAGCAGTTCTTC | CASSLLAGGLYNEQFF
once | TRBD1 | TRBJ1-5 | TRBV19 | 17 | TGTGCCAGTAGTCACCGACCACAGGGGATGCGCAATCAGCCCCAGCATTTT | CASSHRPQGMRNQPQHF
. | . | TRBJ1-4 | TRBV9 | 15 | TGTGCCAGCAGCGTAGCGGGGGGGTTTAATGAAAAACTGTTTTTT | CASSVAGGFNEKLFF
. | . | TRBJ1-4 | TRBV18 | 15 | TGTGCCAGCTCACCAACGACAGGCTTACGGGAAAAACTGTTTTTT | CASSPTTGLREKLFF
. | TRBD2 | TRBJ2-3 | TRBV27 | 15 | TGTGCCAGCAGGCCTAGCGGGGTTAGCACAGATACGCAGTATTTT | CASRPSGVSTDTQYF
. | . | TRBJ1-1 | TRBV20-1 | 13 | TGCAGTGCTAGTATGGTGGTTGAGACTGAAGCTTTCTTT | CSASMVVETEAFF
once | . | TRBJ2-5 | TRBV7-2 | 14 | TGTGCCAGCAGCTTCGGGGGGCTGTACGAGACCCAGTACTTC | CASSFGGLYETQYF
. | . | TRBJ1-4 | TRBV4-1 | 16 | TGCGCCAGCAGCCAAGTCAAGGGGCCGACTAATGAAAAACTGTTTTTT | CASSQVKGPTNEKLFF
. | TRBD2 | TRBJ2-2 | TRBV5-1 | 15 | TGCGCCAGCAGCCAGGTAGCGGGAATGACCGGGGAGCTGTTTTTT | CASSQVAGMTGELFF
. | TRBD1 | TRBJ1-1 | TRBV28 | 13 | TGTGCCAGCATCGAACCCAGGGGGACTGAAGCTTTCTTT | CASIEPRGTEAFF